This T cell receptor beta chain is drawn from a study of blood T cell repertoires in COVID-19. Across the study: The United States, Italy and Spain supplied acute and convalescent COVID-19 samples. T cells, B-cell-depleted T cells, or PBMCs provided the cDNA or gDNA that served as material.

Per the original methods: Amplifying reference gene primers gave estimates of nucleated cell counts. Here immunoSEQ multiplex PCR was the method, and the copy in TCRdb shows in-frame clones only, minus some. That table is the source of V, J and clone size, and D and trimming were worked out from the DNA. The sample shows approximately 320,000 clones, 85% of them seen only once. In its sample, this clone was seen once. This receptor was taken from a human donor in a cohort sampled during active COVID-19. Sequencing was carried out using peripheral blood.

The CDR3 here is CASSLQQGANTEAFF. In DNA form, the CDR3 reads TGTGCCAGCAGCTTACAACAGGGGGCGAACACTGAAGCTTTCTTT. The chain carries TRBV5-4 and TRBJ1-1; 9 nucleotides match TRBD1. With V trimmed by 2 bases and J by 1 base, 3 bases remained unmatched. The CDR3 spans 15 residues. Per germline, CDR1 SGHNT and CDR2 YYREEE (reference sequence).